The sequence of this TCR beta chain was determined in a study of cytomegalovirus exposure and HLA in healthy donors. This clone appeared once. The antigen remains undetermined. Study-level results: In a later analysis, parvovirus B19, influenza, CMV and Epstein-Barr virus appeared linked to several top co-occurrence clusters. Later analysis identified 16,000 or so TCR beta sequences associated with HLA alleles, using a false discovery rate threshold of 0.05. By a later analysis, the bulk of CMV-associated TCR beta chains appeared HLA-restricted.

The ends lost 6 bases at V and 5 bases at J; junction bases unmatched: 7. The CDR3 length is 14 residues. Germline CDR1 SQVTM, CDR2 ANQGSEA. The PCR had 60 Vbeta and 13 Jbeta primers. In the original analysis: Counted up in a later analysis, unique TCR beta chains came to about 80 million, with around 12 million shared. The assay was immunoSEQ multiplex PCR, and TCRdb's table has in-frame clones only and misses some. D and trimming were read from the DNA, whereas the V and J calls and clone size are those reported in that table. The sample records about 180,000 clones, just under 80% being singletons.

The sequenced sample was PBMCs. The TCR was taken from a woman aged 25 to 39 in good health and CMV-seronegative. This chain joins TRBV29-1 and TRBJ2-2; TRBD1 matches 9 bases. CDR3 amino acids: CSVLQGAGTGELFF. The CDR3 DNA sequence: TGCAGCGTCCTACAGGGGGCGGGAACCGGGGAGCTGTTTTTT.